A selection of T cell receptor beta chains follows, all from one sample in a study of cytomegalovirus exposure and HLA in healthy donors. Method: immunoSEQ multiplex PCR; TCRdb's copy keeps in-frame clones and lacks some. This sample has approximately 110,000 clones, with under 90% found just once. The sample was PBMCs. The origin of the receptors is a woman younger than 35 in good health and CMV-seronegative. Each CDR3 is given with its conserved first and last residue. The D gene is left open where the match is weak. Size is omitted from some rows. Given values are once, few, many or a class for expanded clones.

d_call j_call clone_size v_call cdr3_aa cdr3_nt
TRBD1 TRBJ1-1 . TRBV11-3 CASSLEDRGLNTEAFF TGTGCCAGCAGCTTAGAGGACAGGGGACTGAACACTGAAGCTTTCTTT
. TRBJ1-5 . TRBV28 CASNGGLHGRNQPQHF TGTGCCAGCAATGGGGGCCTACATGGACGCAATCAGCCCCAGCATTTT
. TRBJ1-1 . TRBV7-9 CASSLGIMTVGAFF TGTGCCAGCAGCTTAGGGATCATGACAGTGGGAGCTTTCTTT
. TRBJ1-2 once TRBV28 CASSFYGYGYTF TGTGCCAGCAGTTTTTACGGCTATGGCTACACCTTC
TRBD2 TRBJ2-1 . TRBV5-6 CASSPTSGRAYNEQFF TGTGCCAGCAGCCCCACTAGCGGGAGGGCCTACAATGAGCAGTTCTTC
. TRBJ1-1 . TRBV28 CASSISLGVGEAFF TGTGCCAGCAGCATAAGTTTAGGGGTCGGGGAAGCTTTCTTT
. TRBJ1-2 . TRBV5-6 CASSLRGGTVVVDTF TGTGCCAGCAGCCTTCGGGGGGGGACGGTGGTCGTGGACACCTTC
TRBD1 TRBJ1-5 . TRBV19 CASKRQGSQPQHF TGTGCCAGTAAACGACAGGGATCTCAGCCCCAGCATTTT
. TRBJ1-4 . TRBV12-5 CASGLEAGKLFF TGTGCTAGTGGTTTGGAGGCAGGTAAACTGTTTTTT
. TRBJ2-1 . TRBV29-1 CSVATLQGKMNEQFF TGCAGCGTCGCCACCCTCCAGGGGAAAATGAATGAGCAGTTCTTC
TRBD1 TRBJ1-2 . TRBV9 CASSVLATGDGYTF TGTGCCAGCAGCGTACTAGCGACAGGGGATGGCTACACCTTC
. TRBJ2-5 . TRBV7-6 CASSSTRETQYF TGTGCCAGCAGCTCAACTCGAGAGACCCAGTACTTC